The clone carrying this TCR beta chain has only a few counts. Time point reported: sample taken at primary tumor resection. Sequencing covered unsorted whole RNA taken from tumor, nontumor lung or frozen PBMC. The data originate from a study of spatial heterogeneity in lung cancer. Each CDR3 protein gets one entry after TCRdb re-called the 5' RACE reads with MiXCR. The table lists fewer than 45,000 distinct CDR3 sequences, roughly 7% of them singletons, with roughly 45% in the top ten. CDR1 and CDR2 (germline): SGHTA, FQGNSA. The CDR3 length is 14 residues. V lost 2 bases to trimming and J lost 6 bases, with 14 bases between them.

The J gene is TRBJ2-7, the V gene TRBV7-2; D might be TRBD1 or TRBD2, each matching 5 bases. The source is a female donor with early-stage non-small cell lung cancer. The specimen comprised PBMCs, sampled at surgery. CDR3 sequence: CASSLYPQGTEQYF. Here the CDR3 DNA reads TGTGCCAGCAGCTTATATCCCCAAGGGACCGAGCAGTACTTC. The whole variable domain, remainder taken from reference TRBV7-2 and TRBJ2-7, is GAGVSQSPSNKVTEKGKDVELRCDPISGHTALYWYRQSLGQGLEFLIYFQGNSAPDKSGLPSDRFSAERTGGSVSTLTIQRTQQEDSAVYLCASSLYPQGTEQYFGPGTRLTVT.